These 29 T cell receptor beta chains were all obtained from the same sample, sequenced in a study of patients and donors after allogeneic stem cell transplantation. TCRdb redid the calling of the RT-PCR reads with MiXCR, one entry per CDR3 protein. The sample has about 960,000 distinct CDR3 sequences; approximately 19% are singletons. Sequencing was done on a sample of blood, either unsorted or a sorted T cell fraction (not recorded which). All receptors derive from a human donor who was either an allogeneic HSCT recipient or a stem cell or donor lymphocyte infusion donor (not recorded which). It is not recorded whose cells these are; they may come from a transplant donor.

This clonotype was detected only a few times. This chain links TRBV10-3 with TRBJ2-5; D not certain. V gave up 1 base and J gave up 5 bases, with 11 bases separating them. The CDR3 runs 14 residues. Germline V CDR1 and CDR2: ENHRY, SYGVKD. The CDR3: CAISELAGGETQYF. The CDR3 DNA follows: TGTGCCATCAGTGAGTTGGCAGGTGGCGAGACCCAGTACTTC.

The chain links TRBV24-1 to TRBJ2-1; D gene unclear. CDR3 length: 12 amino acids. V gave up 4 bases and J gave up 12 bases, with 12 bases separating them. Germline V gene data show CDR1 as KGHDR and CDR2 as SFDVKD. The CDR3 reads CATSDPLDGQFF. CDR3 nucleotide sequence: TGTGCCACCAGTGACCCCCTTGATGGGCAGTTCTTC.

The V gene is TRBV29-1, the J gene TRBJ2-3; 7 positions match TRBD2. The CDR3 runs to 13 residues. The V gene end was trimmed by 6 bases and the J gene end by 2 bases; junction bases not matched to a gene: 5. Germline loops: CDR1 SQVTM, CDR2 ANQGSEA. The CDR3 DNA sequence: TGCAGCGTACGGGGGGTAAACACAGATACGCAGTATTTT. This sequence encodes CSVRGVNTDTQYF.

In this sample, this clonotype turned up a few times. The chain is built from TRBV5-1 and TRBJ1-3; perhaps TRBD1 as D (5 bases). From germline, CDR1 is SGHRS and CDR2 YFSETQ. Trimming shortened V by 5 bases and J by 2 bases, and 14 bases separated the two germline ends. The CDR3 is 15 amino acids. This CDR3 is CASSGGTAAGNTIYF. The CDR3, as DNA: TGCGCCAGCAGTGGAGGGACGGCTGCTGGAAACACCATATATTTT.

CDR3 residues: CASSYRGQDTEAFF. The DNA of the CDR3 is TGTGCCAGCAGTTACAGGGGTCAAGACACTGAAGCTTTCTTT. This sequence joins TRBV6-5 and TRBJ1-1; possibly TRBD1 for D (5 bases). The CDR3 covers 14 residues. V lost 2 bases and J lost 3, with 10 bases in between. Looked up from germline, CDR1 is MNHEY and CDR2 is SVGAGI.

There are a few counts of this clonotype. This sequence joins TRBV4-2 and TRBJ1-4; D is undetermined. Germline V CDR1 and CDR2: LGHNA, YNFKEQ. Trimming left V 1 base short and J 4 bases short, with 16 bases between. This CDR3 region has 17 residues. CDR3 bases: TGTGCCAGCAGCCAAGCTGTCCAGGCGCGGAGTAATGAAAAACTGTTTTTT. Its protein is CASSQAVQARSNEKLFF.

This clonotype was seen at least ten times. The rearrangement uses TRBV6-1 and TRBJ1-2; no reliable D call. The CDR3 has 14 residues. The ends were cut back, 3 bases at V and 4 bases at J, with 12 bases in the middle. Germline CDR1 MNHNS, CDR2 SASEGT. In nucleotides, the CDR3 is TGTGCCAGCAGTGACTACAGTAGTGTCTATGGCTACACCTTC. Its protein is CASSDYSSVYGYTF.

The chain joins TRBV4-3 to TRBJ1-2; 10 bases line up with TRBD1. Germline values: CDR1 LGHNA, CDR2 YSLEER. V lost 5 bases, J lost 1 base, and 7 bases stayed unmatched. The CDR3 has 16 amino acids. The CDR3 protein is CASSFAGTGVNYGYTF. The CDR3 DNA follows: TGCGCCAGCAGCTTTGCCGGGACAGGGGTTAACTATGGCTACACCTTC.

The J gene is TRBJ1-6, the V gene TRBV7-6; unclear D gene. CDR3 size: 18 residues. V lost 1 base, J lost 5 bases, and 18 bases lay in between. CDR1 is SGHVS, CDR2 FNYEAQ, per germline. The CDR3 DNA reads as TGTGCCAGCAGCTTAGTCGAGGCCGGAGCCATAAATAATTCACCCCTCCACTTT. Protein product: CASSLVEAGAINNSPLHF.

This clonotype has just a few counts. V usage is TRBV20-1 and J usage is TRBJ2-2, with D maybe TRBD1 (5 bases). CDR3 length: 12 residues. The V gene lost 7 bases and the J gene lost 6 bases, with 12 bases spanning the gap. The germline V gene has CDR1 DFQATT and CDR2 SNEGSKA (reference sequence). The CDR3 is CSGQGRAGELFF. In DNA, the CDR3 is TGCAGTGGGCAGGGTCGCGCCGGGGAGCTGTTTTTT.

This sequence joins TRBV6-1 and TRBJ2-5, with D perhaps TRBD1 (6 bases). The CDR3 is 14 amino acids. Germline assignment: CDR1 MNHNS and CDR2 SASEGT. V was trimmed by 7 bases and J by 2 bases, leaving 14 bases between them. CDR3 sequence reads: CASTTGGGQETQYF. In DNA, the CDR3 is TGTGCCAGCACTACTGGGGGCGGACAAGAGACCCAGTACTTC.

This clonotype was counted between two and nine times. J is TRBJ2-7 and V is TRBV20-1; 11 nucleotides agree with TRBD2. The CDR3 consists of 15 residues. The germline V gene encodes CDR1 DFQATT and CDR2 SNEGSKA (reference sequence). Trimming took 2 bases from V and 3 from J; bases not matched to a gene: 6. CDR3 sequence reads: CSARQIGTSGYEQYF. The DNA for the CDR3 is TGCAGTGCTAGACAAATCGGGACTAGCGGCTACGAGCAGTACTTC.

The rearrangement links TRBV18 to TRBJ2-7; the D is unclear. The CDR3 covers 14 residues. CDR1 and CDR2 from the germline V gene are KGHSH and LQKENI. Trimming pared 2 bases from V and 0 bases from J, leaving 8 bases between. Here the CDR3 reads CASSPYGNSYEQYF. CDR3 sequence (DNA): TGTGCCAGCTCACCATACGGCAACTCCTACGAGCAGTACTTC.

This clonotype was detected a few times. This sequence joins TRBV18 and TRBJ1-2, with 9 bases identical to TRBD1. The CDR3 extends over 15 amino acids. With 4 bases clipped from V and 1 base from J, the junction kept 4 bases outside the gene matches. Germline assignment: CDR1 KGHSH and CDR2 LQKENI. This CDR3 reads CASSHGQGHNYGYTF. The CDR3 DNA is TGTGCCAGCTCACACGGACAGGGGCATAACTATGGCTACACCTTC.

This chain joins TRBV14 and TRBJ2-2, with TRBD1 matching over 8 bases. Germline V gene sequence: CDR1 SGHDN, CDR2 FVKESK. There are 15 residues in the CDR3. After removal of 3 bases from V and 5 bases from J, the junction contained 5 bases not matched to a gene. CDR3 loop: CASSHRTGQTGELFF. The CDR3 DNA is TGTGCCAGCAGCCACCGGACAGGGCAGACCGGGGAGCTGTTTTTT.

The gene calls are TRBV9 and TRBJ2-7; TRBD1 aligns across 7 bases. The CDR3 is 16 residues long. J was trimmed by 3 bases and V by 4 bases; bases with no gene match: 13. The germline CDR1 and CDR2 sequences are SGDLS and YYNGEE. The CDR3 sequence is CASSTSGQVPIYEQYF. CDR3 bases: TGTGCCAGCAGCACAAGCGGACAGGTCCCCATCTACGAGCAGTACTTC.

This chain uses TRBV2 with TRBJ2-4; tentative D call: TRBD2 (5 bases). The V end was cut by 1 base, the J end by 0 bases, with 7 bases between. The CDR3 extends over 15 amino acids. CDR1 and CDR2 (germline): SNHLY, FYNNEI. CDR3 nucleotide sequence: TGTGCCAGCAGTGAAGGGAGGCTAGCCAAAAACATTCAGTACTTC. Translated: CASSEGRLAKNIQYF.

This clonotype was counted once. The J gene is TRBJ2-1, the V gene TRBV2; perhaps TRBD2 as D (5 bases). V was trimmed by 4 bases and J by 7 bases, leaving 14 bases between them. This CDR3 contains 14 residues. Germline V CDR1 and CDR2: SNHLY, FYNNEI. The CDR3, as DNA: TGTGCCAGCAGTGCGCTTACTAGGAGGAATGAGCAGTTCTTC. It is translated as CASSALTRRNEQFF.

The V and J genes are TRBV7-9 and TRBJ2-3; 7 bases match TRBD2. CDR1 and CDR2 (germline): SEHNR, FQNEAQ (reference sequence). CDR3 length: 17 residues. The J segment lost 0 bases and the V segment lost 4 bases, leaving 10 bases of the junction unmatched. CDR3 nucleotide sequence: TGTGCCAGCAGCTCGGGCGCTCTAGCGGAGAGCACAGATACGCAGTATTTT. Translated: CASSSGALAESTDTQYF.

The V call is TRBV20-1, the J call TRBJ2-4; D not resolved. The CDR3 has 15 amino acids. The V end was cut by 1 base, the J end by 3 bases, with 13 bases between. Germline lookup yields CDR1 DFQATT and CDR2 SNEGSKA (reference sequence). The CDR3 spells CSARAQDHNKNIQYF. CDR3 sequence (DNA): TGCAGTGCTAGAGCCCAGGACCATAACAAAAACATTCAGTACTTC.

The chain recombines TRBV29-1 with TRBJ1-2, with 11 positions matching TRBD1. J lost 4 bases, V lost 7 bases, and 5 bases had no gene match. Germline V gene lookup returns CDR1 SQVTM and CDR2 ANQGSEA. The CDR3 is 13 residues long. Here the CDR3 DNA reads TGCAGCGCCCGGGACAGGGGGTTCTATGGCTACACCTTC. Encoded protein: CSARDRGFYGYTF.

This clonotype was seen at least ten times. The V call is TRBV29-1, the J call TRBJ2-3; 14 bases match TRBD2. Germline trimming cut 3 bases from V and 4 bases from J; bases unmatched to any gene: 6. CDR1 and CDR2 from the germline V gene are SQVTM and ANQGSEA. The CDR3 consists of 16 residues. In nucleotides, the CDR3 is TGCAGCGTTGAGAACCGACTAGCGGGAGGGCCAGATACGCAGTATTTT. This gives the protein CSVENRLAGGPDTQYF.

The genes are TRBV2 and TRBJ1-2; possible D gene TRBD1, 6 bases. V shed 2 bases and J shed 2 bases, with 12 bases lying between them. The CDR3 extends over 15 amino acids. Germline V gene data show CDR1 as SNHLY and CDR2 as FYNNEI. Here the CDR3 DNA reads TGTGCCAGCAGTGAACGAGGGGGAACAAACTATGGCTACACCTTC. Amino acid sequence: CASSERGGTNYGYTF.

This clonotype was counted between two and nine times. The CDR3 reads CASSYSGQGSDGYTF. The CDR3 nucleotides read TGTGCCAGCAGTTACTCGGGACAGGGGTCCGATGGCTACACCTTC. The gene calls are TRBV6-5 and TRBJ1-2, with TRBD1 matching 10 bases. J was trimmed by 6 bases and V by 0 bases; bases with no gene match: 4. From germline, CDR1 is MNHEY and CDR2 SVGAGI. The CDR3 has 15 amino acids.

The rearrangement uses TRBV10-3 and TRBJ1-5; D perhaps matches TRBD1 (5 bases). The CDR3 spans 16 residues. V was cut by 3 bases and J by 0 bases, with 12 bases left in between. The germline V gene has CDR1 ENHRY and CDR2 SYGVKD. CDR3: CAISDVRESSNQPQHF. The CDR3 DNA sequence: TGTGCCATCAGTGACGTCAGGGAAAGTAGCAATCAGCCCCAGCATTTT.

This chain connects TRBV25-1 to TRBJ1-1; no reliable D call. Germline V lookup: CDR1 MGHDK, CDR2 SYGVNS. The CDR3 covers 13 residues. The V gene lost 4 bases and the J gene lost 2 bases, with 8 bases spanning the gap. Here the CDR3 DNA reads TGTGCCAGCAGTGGACCCCCCAACACTGAAGCTTTCTTT. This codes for CASSGPPNTEAFF.

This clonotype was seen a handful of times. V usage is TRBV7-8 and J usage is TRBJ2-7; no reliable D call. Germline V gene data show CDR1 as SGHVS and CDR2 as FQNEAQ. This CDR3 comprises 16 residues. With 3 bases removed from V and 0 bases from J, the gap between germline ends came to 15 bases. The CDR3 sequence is CASSFLEQPSSYEQYF. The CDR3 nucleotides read TGTGCCAGCAGCTTTCTAGAACAGCCAAGCTCCTACGAGCAGTACTTC.

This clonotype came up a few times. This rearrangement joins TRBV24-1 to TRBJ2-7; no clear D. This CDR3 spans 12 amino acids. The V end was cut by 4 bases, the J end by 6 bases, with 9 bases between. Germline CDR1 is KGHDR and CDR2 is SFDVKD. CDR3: CATSDRSAEQYF. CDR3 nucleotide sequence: TGTGCCACCAGTGACAGGTCAGCCGAGCAGTACTTC.

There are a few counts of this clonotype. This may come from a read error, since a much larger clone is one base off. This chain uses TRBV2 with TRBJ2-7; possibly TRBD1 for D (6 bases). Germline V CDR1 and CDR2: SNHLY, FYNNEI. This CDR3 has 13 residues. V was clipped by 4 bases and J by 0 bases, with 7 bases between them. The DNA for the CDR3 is TGTGCCAGCAGTGTCAGGGGCTCCTACGAGCAGTACTTC. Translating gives CASSVRGSYEQYF.